Listed here is a single T cell receptor (beta chain). The antigen remains unidentified. Alongside a J-beta primer mix, a sample-barcoded 5' primer served in a second PCR lasting about 7 to 11 cycles. MiXCR was run by TCRdb on the 5' RACE reads, yielding one entry per CDR3 protein. The sample consists of roughly 800,000 distinct CDR3 sequences, roughly 64% of them appearing once. This entry comes from a study of blood T cells in healthy people across ages. Broader study findings: Getting older went along with TCR beta diversity per million T cells dropping roughly linearly. Among long-lived donors, naive CD4+ cells were more numerous and diversity higher than in aged donors.

The sequence was collected from a man between 25 and 39 years old in good health. The sample taken for sequencing was blood.

In nucleotides, the CDR3 is TGTGCCAGCAGCTTAGTGGGACCTTCAGTTGGCGGTGGCTACACCTTC. The encoded protein is CASSLVGPSVGGGYTF. The genes are TRBV7-9 and TRBJ1-2; maybe TRBD1 (5 bases). CDR3 length equals 16 residues. CDR1 is SEHNR, CDR2 FQNEAQ, per germline (reference sequence). The ends were cut back, 1 base at V and 7 bases at J, with 19 bases in the middle. Combining the CDR3 with reference TRBV7-9 and TRBJ1-2 gives the whole variable domain DTGVSQNPRHKITKRGQNVTFRCDPISEHNRLYWYRQTLGQGPEFLTYFQNEAQLEKSRLLSDRFSAERPKGSFSTLEIQRTEQGDSAMYLCASSLVGPSVGGGYTFGSGTRLTVV.